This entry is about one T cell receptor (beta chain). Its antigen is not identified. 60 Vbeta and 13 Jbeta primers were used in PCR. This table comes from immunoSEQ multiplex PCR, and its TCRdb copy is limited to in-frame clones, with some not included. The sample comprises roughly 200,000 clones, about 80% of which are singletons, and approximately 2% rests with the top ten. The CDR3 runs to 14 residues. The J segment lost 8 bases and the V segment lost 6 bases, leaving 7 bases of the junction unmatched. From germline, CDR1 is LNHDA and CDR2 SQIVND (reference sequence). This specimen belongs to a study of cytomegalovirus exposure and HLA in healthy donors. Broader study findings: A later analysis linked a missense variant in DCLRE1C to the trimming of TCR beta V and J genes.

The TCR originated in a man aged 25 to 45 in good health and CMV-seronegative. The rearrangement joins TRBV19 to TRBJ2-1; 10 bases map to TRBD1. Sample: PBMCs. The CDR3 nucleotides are TGTGCCAGTAGCAATATGACAGGGGGCCATGAGCAGTTCTTC. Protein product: CASSNMTGGHEQFF.